Below are 30 T cell receptor beta chains sequenced from a single sample in a study of graft-versus-host responses after intestinal transplantation (dated by TCRdb to about 2021). No antigen has been assigned to these receptors. Libraries were made using the immunoSEQ multiplex PCR assay. The clones in this table, taken by TCRdb from immuneACCESS, are in-frame only. Not every clone is retained; where verified, under half of the shortfall comes from an unresolved V gene, and the cause of the rest is unknown. This sample comprises over 80,000 clones, around 92% of them detected only once. The ten largest clones add up to around 0.2% of the sample. Explained via the paper, the time point label denotes: cells obtained before transplantation from donor or recipient. The sample here was unstimulated CD4+ T cells sorted from spleen or lymph node cells, taken before transplant. The receptors derive from a human donor who was the organ donor for an intestinal transplant.

CDR3 DNA sequence: TGTGCCAGCAGCCAAAATCGACTAGCGGGGGGAGAGACCCAGTACTTC. This sequence encodes CASSQNRLAGGETQYF. The chain employs TRBV4-2 and TRBJ2-5; 13 bases fit TRBD2. This CDR3 spans 16 amino acids. Germline loops: CDR1 LGHNA, CDR2 YNFKEQ. J was trimmed by 4 bases and V by 2 bases; bases with no gene match: 4.

This chain connects TRBV7-8 to TRBJ2-7; 10 bases are shared with TRBD1. V shed 5 bases, J shed 3 bases, and the junction held 19 bases outside the gene matches. The V gene's germline CDR1 is SGHVS and CDR2 FQNEAQ. This CDR3 spans 19 amino acids. CDR3 region: CASSAHWTGGPQEHYEQYF. The CDR3 DNA follows: TGTGCCAGCAGCGCACACTGGACAGGGGGGCCGCAGGAGCACTACGAGCAGTACTTC.

This chain joins TRBV4-2 and TRBJ2-7; possible D gene TRBD2, 5 bases. CDR3 length equals 12 residues. CDR1 and CDR2 (germline): LGHNA, YNFKEQ. Trimming took off 0 bases at V and 6 bases at J, with 6 bases between the two ends. The CDR3 DNA reads as TGTGCCAGCAGCCAAGATGGAGGCGAGCAGTACTTC. It translates to CASSQDGGEQYF.

The chain combines TRBV7-3 with TRBJ2-1; possible D gene TRBD2, 6 bases. This CDR3 has 13 amino acids. Germline CDR1 and CDR2: SGHTA and FQGTGA. Trimming left V 5 bases short and J 6 bases short, with 11 bases between. The CDR3 bases are TGTGCCAGCAGCCGCGGGACTGCCAATGAGCAGTTCTTC. Its translation is CASSRGTANEQFF. The full variable domain, in which reference TRBV7-3 and TRBJ2-1 provide the parts outside the CDR3, is GAGVSQTPSNKVTEKGKYVELRCDPISGHTALYWYRQSLGQGPEFLIYFQGTGAADDSGLPNDRFFAVRPEGSVSTLKIQRTERGDSAVYLCASSRGTANEQFFGPGTRLTVL.

The genes are TRBV5-6 and TRBJ1-6; the D is unclear. The V gene lost 4 bases and the J gene lost 8 bases, with 10 bases spanning the gap. The CDR3 totals 13 residues. Germline CDR1 reads SGHDT; CDR2 reads YYEEEE. DNA for the CDR3: TGTGCCAGCAGCCGCCCCAGCGATTCACCCCTCCACTTT. Translation gives CASSRPSDSPLHF.

The chain is built from TRBV4-1 and TRBJ1-5; tentative D call: TRBD1 (6 bases). V shed 4 bases and J shed 14 bases, with 24 bases lying between them. Germline CDR1 MGHRA, CDR2 YSYEKL. This CDR3 contains 15 residues. CDR3 region: CASSPMDNRAGTKHF. Written as DNA, the CDR3 is TGCGCCAGCAGCCCAATGGATAACAGGGCCGGGACGAAGCATTTT.

The table lists this clone with a count of one. The chain uses TRBV18 and TRBJ1-6; D call uncertain. This CDR3 is 15 amino acids long. With 1 base removed from V and 0 bases from J, the gap between germline ends came to 4 bases. Germline CDR1 KGHSH, CDR2 LQKENI. CDR3 amino acids: CASSPLSSYNSPLHF. The CDR3 DNA is TGTGCCAGCTCACCACTGAGCTCCTATAATTCACCCCTCCACTTT.

The chain carries TRBV4-1 and TRBJ1-1, with TRBD1 identical over 8 bases. With 0 bases clipped from V and 7 bases from J, the junction kept 4 bases outside the gene matches. The CDR3 sequence is 14 residues long. The germline CDR1 and CDR2 sequences are MGHRA and YSYEKL. CDR3 in DNA: TGCGCCAGCAGCCAAGATCCAGGGGGCCTTGAAGCTTTCTTT. Translating gives CASSQDPGGLEAFF.

The chain combines TRBV9 with TRBJ2-5, with 9 positions matching TRBD2. V lost 3 bases, J lost 4 bases, and 16 bases stayed unmatched. This CDR3 comprises 18 residues. Germline CDR1 and CDR2: SGDLS and YYNGEE. CDR3 loop: CASSARGRAGGLLETQYF. CDR3 DNA sequence: TGTGCCAGCAGCGCCCGTGGTAGAGCGGGGGGCCTTCTAGAGACCCAGTACTTC.

The chain employs TRBV19 and TRBJ1-2; TRBD1 aligns across 9 bases. Trimming cost V 3 bases and J 10 bases; bases outside gene matches: 9. There are 14 residues in the CDR3. The germline CDR1 and CDR2 sequences are LNHDA and SQIVND (reference sequence). As DNA, the CDR3 is TGTGCCAGTAGTATCGGAGTGGGACAGGGACCCTACACCTTC. The encoded protein is CASSIGVGQGPYTF.

The rearrangement uses TRBV6-6 and TRBJ1-2; D is unresolved. From germline, CDR1 is MNHNY and CDR2 SVGAGI (reference sequence). This CDR3 spans 14 amino acids. Between the trimmed V and J ends, which lost 11 bases and 5 bases, there was a span of 21 bases. The CDR3, as DNA: TGTGCCGGACGGAGGCCAGAACTCCTTTATGGCTACACCTTC. Translation gives CAGRRPELLYGYTF.

The chain uses TRBV7-3 and TRBJ2-2, with 8 bases identical to TRBD2. CDR3 length: 14 residues. The V and J ends lost 6 bases and 7 bases, in that order; junction bases with no gene match: 7. Germline CDR1 is SGHTA and CDR2 is FQGTGA. In DNA, the CDR3 is TGTGCCAGCAGTTTCGGGGGGGCAGGCGGGGAGCTGTTTTTT. This encodes CASSFGGAGGELFF. Looking up the rest from reference TRBV7-3 and TRBJ2-2 gives the full variable domain: GAGVSQTPSNKVTEKGKYVELRCDPISGHTALYWYRQSLGQGPEFLIYFQGTGAADDSGLPNDRFFAVRPEGSVSTLKIQRTERGDSAVYLCASSFGGAGGELFFGEGSRLTVL.

The rearrangement links TRBV2 to TRBJ2-3; a possible D gene is TRBD2 (7 bases). In germline, CDR1 is SNHLY, CDR2 FYNNEI. The CDR3 is 17 amino acids. Trimming left V 6 bases short and J 0 bases short, with 19 bases between. The CDR3 DNA sequence: TGTGCCAGCAGCCAAAACGGGGGGCACTCTAGCACAGATACGCAGTATTTT. The encoded protein is CASSQNGGHSSTDTQYF. Full variable domain (remainder filled in from reference TRBV2 and TRBJ2-3): EPEVTQTPSHQVTQMGQEVILRCVPISNHLYFYWYRQILGQKVEFLVSFYNNEISEKSEIFDDQFSVERPDGSNFTLKIRSTKLEDSAMYFCASSQNGGHSSTDTQYFGPGTRLTVL.

The rearrangement uses TRBV7-2 and TRBJ1-1; tentatively, D is TRBD1 (6 bases). The CDR3 loop spans 14 amino acids. V lost 4 bases, J lost 9 bases, and 18 bases lay in between. Looked up from germline, CDR1 is SGHTA and CDR2 is FQGNSA. The CDR3 region has the DNA TGTGCCAGCAGCTCCCCCCCAGGGGTCCCGAAAGCTTTCTTT. Protein: CASSSPPGVPKAFF.

This clone occurred once. The gene calls are TRBV11-1 and TRBJ2-7; TRBD2 matches at 7 bases. Germline CDR1 and CDR2: SGHAT and FQDESV (reference sequence). V trimming: 5 bases; J trimming: 2 bases; junction bases outside the gene matches: 12. The length of the CDR3 is 16 residues. CDR3 region: CASSPESGLRPYEQYF. DNA for the CDR3: TGTGCCAGCAGCCCGGAGTCGGGACTACGTCCCTACGAGCAGTACTTC.

The chain recombines TRBV19 with TRBJ1-2; D perhaps matches TRBD1 (6 bases). Trimming removed 6 bases at V and 4 bases at J, with 12 bases between. The CDR3 sequence is 13 residues long. Germline-derived CDR1 and CDR2 are LNHDA and SQIVND (reference sequence). The CDR3 is CASRQQGAYGYTF. Written as DNA, the CDR3 is TGTGCCAGTAGGCAACAGGGAGCCTATGGCTACACCTTC.

The V gene is TRBV4-1, the J gene TRBJ2-7; D unclear. Germline V gene sequence: CDR1 MGHRA, CDR2 YSYEKL. The CDR3 loop spans 14 amino acids. The V gene lost 0 bases and the J gene lost 7 bases, with 13 bases spanning the gap. In DNA form, the CDR3 reads TGCGCCAGCAGCCAAGATGTCCTTTTGAGAGAGCAGTACTTC. Protein product: CASSQDVLLREQYF.

In DNA, the CDR3 is TGTGCCAGCAGCTTAGGGCGGCCGAAGAATGAAAAACTGTTTTTT. Protein: CASSLGRPKNEKLFF. The chain recombines TRBV7-6 with TRBJ1-4; D uncertain. Germline V gene lookup returns CDR1 SGHVS and CDR2 FNYEAQ. Trimming cost V 1 base and J 5 bases, with 11 bases left between them. The CDR3 consists of 15 residues. The full variable domain, its missing parts supplied by reference TRBV7-6 and TRBJ1-4, is GAGVSQSPRYKVTKRGQDVALRCDPISGHVSLYWYRQALGQGPEFLTYFNYEAQQDKSGLPNDRFSAERPEGSISTLTIQRTEQRDSAMYRCASSLGRPKNEKLFFGSGTQLSVL.

This clone was observed once. V and J are TRBV5-4 and TRBJ2-7; the match to TRBD2 covers 9 bases. The germline V gene encodes CDR1 SGHNT and CDR2 YYREEE (reference sequence). Trimming cost V 4 bases and J 6 bases; bases outside gene matches: 2. This CDR3 region has 12 residues. The CDR3 region is CASSPAGGEQYF. The CDR3 DNA reads as TGTGCCAGCAGCCCAGCGGGGGGCGAGCAGTACTTC.

V usage is TRBV5-6 and J usage is TRBJ2-7; D uncertain. The CDR3 contains 13 residues. Trimming stripped 4 bases from V and 6 bases from J, with 14 bases between. CDR1 is SGHDT and CDR2 is YYEEEE in the germline V gene. This CDR3 reads CASSRVPNSEQYF. The CDR3 region has the DNA TGTGCCAGCAGCCGGGTCCCAAACTCCGAGCAGTACTTC. The full variable domain, its missing parts supplied by reference TRBV5-6 and TRBJ2-7, is DAGVTQSPTHLIKTRGQQVTLRCSPKSGHDTVSWYQQALGQGPQFIFQYYEEEERQRGNFPDRFSGHQFPNYSSELNVNALLLGDSALYLCASSRVPNSEQYFGPGTRLTVT.

The rearrangement links TRBV29-1 to TRBJ1-2; 7 bases line up with TRBD1. Germline V CDR1 and CDR2: SQVTM, ANQGSEA. CDR3 length: 16 amino acids. The V and J ends lost 0 bases and 8 bases, in that order; junction bases with no gene match: 15. The CDR3 protein is CSVEDIQGIGPEGYTF. The CDR3 bases are TGCAGCGTTGAAGATATACAGGGGATAGGGCCTGAAGGCTACACCTTC. Full variable domain (outside the CDR3, taken from reference TRBV29-1 and TRBJ1-2): SAVISQKPSRDICQRGTSLTIQCQVDSQVTMMFWYRQQPGQSLTLIATANQGSEATYESGFVIDKFPISRPNLTFSTLTVSNMSPEDSSIYLCSVEDIQGIGPEGYTFGSGTRLTVV.

This chain joins TRBV18 and TRBJ2-7, with TRBD1 matching 9 bases. The length of the CDR3 is 15 residues. The germline gives CDR1 KGHSH, CDR2 LQKENI. With V trimmed by 3 bases and J by 1 base, 4 bases remained unmatched. DNA for the CDR3: TGTGCCAGCTCACCTCGGACAGGGGTTTCCTACGAGCAGTACTTC. It encodes CASSPRTGVSYEQYF.

V is TRBV19 and J is TRBJ2-1, with D perhaps TRBD2 (6 bases). Trimming cost V 5 bases and J 8 bases, with 25 bases left between them. The CDR3 consists of 17 residues. Germline CDR1 LNHDA, CDR2 SQIVND (reference sequence). The CDR3 coding sequence is TGTGCCAGTAGTCCGGCGTTGGGGGGTTACCCTTCCGATGAGCAGTTCTTC. Its protein product is CASSPALGGYPSDEQFF.

V gene TRBV5-4 combines with J gene TRBJ2-1, with 9 bases lining up with TRBD2. The CDR3 has 16 amino acids. The V segment lost 4 bases and the J segment 3 bases; nucleotides outside the gene matches: 8. Germline V gene data show CDR1 as SGHNT and CDR2 as YYREEE (reference sequence). This CDR3 is CASSPTGTSNYNEQFF. In DNA form, the CDR3 reads TGTGCCAGCAGCCCCACCGGGACTAGCAACTACAATGAGCAGTTCTTC. The full variable domain, with the rest looked up from reference TRBV5-4 and TRBJ2-1, is ETGVTQSPTHLIKTRGQQVTLRCSSQSGHNTVSWYQQALGQGPQFIFQYYREEENGRGNFPPRFSGLQFPNYSSELNVNALELDDSALYLCASSPTGTSNYNEQFFGPGTRLTVL.

A single count supports this clone. The DNA of the CDR3 is TGTGCTAGTGGTTTGGTGGACAGGGATTCACCCCTCCACTTT. Translated: CASGLVDRDSPLHF. The rearrangement links TRBV12-5 to TRBJ1-6, with 8 bases that match TRBD1. The V gene's germline CDR1 is LGHNT and CDR2 FRNRAP. This CDR3 comprises 14 residues. J gave up 8 bases and V 0 bases, and 0 bases lay outside the gene matches.

The chain recombines TRBV14 with TRBJ2-7, with D uncertain. Trimming left V 4 bases short and J 8 bases short, with 21 bases between. The CDR3 is made up of 15 amino acids. Germline CDR1 and CDR2: SGHDN and FVKESK. CDR3 sequence reads: CASSPTLPRATKQYF. CDR3 DNA: TGTGCCAGCAGCCCCACCCTCCCGCGAGCCACGAAGCAGTACTTC.

This rearrangement joins TRBV7-3 to TRBJ2-1; 7 bases fit TRBD2. J gave up 7 bases and V 1 base, and 4 bases lay outside the gene matches. Germline assignment: CDR1 SGHTA and CDR2 FQGTGA. This CDR3 comprises 14 residues. The CDR3 nucleotides are TGTGCCAGCAGCTTAAGACTAGCCACGAATGAGCAGTTCTTC. This gives the protein CASSLRLATNEQFF.

This clone was counted once. The chain is built from TRBV5-4 and TRBJ2-7; TRBD1 aligns across 10 bases. The length of the CDR3 is 16 residues. Germline assignment: CDR1 SGHNT and CDR2 YYREEE (reference sequence). V trimming: 4 bases; J trimming: 5 bases; junction bases outside the gene matches: 12. CDR3 in DNA: TGTGCCAGCAGCGGAAAGGGACAGGGGCGCCCCGACGAGCAGTACTTC. This translates into CASSGKGQGRPDEQYF.

This chain connects TRBV19 to TRBJ1-4; D gene ambiguous. Trimming left V 6 bases short and J 10 bases short, with 12 bases between. Germline assignment: CDR1 LNHDA and CDR2 SQIVND (reference sequence). The CDR3 extends over 12 amino acids. The CDR3 region is CASSSLVGKLFF. CDR3 nucleotides: TGTGCCAGTAGCTCACTCGTCGGAAAACTGTTTTTT.

V and J are TRBV5-4 and TRBJ2-7; 9 bases line up with TRBD1. Trimming cost V 2 bases and J 7 bases; bases outside gene matches: 4. CDR1 and CDR2 from the germline V gene are SGHNT and YYREEE (reference sequence). This CDR3 is built from 13 residues. The DNA of the CDR3 is TGTGCCAGCAGCTTACAGGGGGCGCGTGAGCAGTACTTC. Translated, it gives CASSLQGAREQYF. The full variable domain, with the rest looked up from reference TRBV5-4 and TRBJ2-7, is ETGVTQSPTHLIKTRGQQVTLRCSSQSGHNTVSWYQQALGQGPQFIFQYYREEENGRGNFPPRFSGLQFPNYSSELNVNALELDDSALYLCASSLQGAREQYFGPGTRLTVT.